This TCR beta chain is from a study of post-analysis software for immune sequencing data. Study conclusions and caveats: Patients used a few TRBV segments, including TRBV5-6, TRBV5-1 and TRBV20-1, more often than controls.

The library was made from cDNA and included unique molecular identifiers. One entry per CDR3 protein results from TCRdb running MiXCR on the PCR reads. The table records 500,000 to 600,000 distinct CDR3 sequences, 44% of them present only once. Comment on this clonotype: The antigen is unknown.

This CDR3 has 15 amino acids. The germline gives CDR1 PRHDT, CDR2 FYEKMQ (reference sequence). V gene TRBV13 combines with J gene TRBJ2-4, with 9 bases identical to TRBD1. The closer fit of TRBJ2-7 to the DNA end suggests the J call may be wrong. The source material was blood. The clonotype comes from a girl between 5 and 17 years old with multiple sclerosis. The CDR3 loop is CASSSSRQGGNEQYF. CDR3 nucleotide sequence: TGTGCCAGCAGCTCGTCCCGACAGGGGGGCAACGAGCAGTACTTC.